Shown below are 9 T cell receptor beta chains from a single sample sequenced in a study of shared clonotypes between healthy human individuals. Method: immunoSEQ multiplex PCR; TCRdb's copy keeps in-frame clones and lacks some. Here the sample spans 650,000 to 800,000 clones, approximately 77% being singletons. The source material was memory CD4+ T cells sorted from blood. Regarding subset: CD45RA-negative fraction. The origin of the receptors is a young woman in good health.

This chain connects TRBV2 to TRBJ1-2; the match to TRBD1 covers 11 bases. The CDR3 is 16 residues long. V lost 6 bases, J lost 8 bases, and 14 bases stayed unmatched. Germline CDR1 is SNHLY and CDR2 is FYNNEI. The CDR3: CASRTSGTGGSRGYTF. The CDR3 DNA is TGTGCCAGCAGAACCTCTGGGACAGGGGGTTCACGGGGCTACACCTTC.

CDR3 protein: CASSLIQGGGELFF. CDR3 nucleotide sequence: TGTGCCAGCAGCTTAATACAAGGAGGCGGGGAGCTGTTTTTT. The V call is TRBV7-3, the J call TRBJ2-2; D is possibly TRBD2 (5 bases). Trimming left V 1 base short and J 7 bases short, with 10 bases between. Germline values: CDR1 SGHTA, CDR2 FQGTGA. The length of the CDR3 is 14 residues. The full variable domain, in which reference TRBV7-3 and TRBJ2-2 provide the parts outside the CDR3, is GAGVSQTPSNKVTEKGKYVELRCDPISGHTALYWYRQSLGQGPEFLIYFQGTGAADDSGLPNDRFFAVRPEGSVSTLKIQRTERGDSAVYLCASSLIQGGGELFFGEGSRLTVL.

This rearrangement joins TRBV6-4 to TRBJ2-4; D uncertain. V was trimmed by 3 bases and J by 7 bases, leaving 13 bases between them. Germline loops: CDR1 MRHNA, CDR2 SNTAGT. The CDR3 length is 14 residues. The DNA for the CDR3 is TGTGCCAGCAGTGAGTTGGCGGAAGGCAACATTCAGTACTTC. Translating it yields CASSELAEGNIQYF.

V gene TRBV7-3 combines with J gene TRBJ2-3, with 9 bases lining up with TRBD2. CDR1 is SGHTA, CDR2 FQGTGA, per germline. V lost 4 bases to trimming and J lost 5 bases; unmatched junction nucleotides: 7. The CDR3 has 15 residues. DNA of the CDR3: TGTGCCAGCAGCTGGGCGGGAGGGCCCCAAGATACGCAGTATTTT. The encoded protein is CASSWAGGPQDTQYF.

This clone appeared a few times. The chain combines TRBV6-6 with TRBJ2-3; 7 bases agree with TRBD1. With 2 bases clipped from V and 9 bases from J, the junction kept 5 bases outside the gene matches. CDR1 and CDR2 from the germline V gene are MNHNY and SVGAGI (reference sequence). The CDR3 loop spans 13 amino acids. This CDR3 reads CASSYGQDQTQYF. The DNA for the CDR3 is TGTGCCAGCAGTTACGGACAGGATCAAACGCAGTATTTT.

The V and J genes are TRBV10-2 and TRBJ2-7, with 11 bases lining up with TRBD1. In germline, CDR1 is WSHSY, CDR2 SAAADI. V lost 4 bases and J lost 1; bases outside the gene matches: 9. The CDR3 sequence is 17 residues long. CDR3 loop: CASSGPWTGGESYEQYF. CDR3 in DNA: TGCGCCAGCAGTGGACCGTGGACAGGGGGCGAATCCTACGAGCAGTACTTC.

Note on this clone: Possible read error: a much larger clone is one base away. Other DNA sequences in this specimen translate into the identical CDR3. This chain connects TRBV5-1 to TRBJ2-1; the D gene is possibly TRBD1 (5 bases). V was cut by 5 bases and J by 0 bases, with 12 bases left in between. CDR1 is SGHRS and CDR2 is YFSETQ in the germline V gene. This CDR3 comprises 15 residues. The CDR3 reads CASSSDSSSYNEQFF. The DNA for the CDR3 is TGCGCCAGCAGTTCCGACAGTAGCTCCTACAATGAGCAGTTCTTC. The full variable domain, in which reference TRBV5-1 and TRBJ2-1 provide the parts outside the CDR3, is KAGVTQTPRYLIKTRGQQVTLSCSPISGHRSVSWYQQTPGQGLQFLFEYFSETQRNKGNFPGRFSGRQFSNSRSEMNVSTLELGDSALYLCASSSDSSSYNEQFFGPGTRLTVL.

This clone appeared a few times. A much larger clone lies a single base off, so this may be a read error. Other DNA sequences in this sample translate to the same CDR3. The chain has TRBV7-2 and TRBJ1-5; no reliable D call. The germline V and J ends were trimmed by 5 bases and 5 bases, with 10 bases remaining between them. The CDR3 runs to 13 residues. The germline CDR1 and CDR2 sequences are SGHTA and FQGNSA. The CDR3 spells CASSPQRDQPQHF. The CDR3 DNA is TGTGCCAGCAGCCCACAGAGGGATCAGCCCCAGCATTTT.

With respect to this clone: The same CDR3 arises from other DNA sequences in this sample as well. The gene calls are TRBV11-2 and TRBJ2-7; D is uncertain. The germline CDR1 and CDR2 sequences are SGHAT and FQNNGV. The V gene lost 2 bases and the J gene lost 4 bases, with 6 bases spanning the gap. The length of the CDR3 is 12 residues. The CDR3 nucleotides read TGTGCCAGCAGCTTACAGGCATACGAGCAGTACTTC. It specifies CASSLQAYEQYF.